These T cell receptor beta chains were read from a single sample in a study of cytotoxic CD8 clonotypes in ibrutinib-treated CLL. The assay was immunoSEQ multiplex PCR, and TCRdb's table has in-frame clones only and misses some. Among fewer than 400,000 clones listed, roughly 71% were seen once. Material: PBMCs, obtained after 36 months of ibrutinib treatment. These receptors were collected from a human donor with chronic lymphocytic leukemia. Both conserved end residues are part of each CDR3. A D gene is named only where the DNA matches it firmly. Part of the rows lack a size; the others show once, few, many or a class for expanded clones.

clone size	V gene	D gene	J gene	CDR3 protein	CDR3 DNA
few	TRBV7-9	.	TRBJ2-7	CASSHRLGHYEQYF	TGTGCCAGCAGCCATAGACTAGGCCACTACGAGCAGTACTTC
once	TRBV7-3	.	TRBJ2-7	CASSLTGHNSYEQCF	TGTGCCAGCAGCCTCACAGGACATAACTCCTACGAGCAGTGCTTC
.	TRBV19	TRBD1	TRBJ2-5	CASSIGPGQQETQYF	TGTGCCAGTAGTATAGGCCCGGGACAGCAAGAGACCCAGTACTTC
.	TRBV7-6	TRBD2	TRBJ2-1	CASSPGLAGTYNEQFF	TGTGCCAGCAGCCCGGGACTAGCGGGAACCTACAATGAGCAGTTCTTC
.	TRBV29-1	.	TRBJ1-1	CSVEGGRGATEAFF	TGCAGCGTTGAAGGGGGCAGGGGCGCAACTGAAGCTTTCTTT
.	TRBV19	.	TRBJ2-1	CASSITSRDNEQFF	TGTGCCAGTAGTATTACCAGTCGGGACAATGAGCAGTTCTTC
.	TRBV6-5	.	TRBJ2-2	CASSLLGRTGELFF	TGTGCCAGCAGTTTATTGGGAAGGACCGGGGAGCTGTTTTTT
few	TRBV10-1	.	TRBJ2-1	CASSERDEQFF	TGCGCCAGCAGTGAGCGAGATGAGCAGTTCTTC
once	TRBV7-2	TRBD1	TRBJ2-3	CASSLPRDRPSTDTQYF	TGTGCCAGCAGCCTACCCCGGGACAGGCCAAGCACAGATACGCAGTATTTT
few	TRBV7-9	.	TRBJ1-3	CASSLERGSGNTIYF	TGTGCCAGCAGCTTAGAGAGGGGGTCCGGAAACACCATATATTTT
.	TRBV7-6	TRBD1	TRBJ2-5	CASSHLGQGQTQYF	TGTGCCAGCAGCCACCTGGGACAGGGTCAGACCCAGTACTTC
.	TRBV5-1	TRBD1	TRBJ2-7	CASSKGQDLYEQYF	TGCGCCAGCAGCAAAGGACAGGACCTCTACGAGCAGTACTTC
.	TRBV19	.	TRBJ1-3	CASTNRGSGNTIYF	TGTGCCAGTACCAATCGGGGCTCTGGAAACACCATATATTTT
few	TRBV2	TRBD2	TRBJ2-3	CASSVLAGGGDTQYF	TGTGCCAGCAGTGTTCTAGCGGGAGGAGGAGATACGCAGTATTTT
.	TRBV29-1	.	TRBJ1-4	CSGLGRGSNEKLFF	TGCAGCGGTTTAGGGAGAGGGTCTAATGAAAAACTGTTTTTT
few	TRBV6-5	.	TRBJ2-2	CASSRTTTGELFF	TGTGCCAGCAGTCGCACTACCACCGGGGAGCTGTTTTTT
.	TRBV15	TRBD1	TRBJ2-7	CATSGGQGDYEQYF	TGTGCCACCAGCGGCGGACAGGGGGATTACGAGCAGTACTTC
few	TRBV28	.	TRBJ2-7	CASSAPRTTGSYEQYF	TGTGCCAGCAGCGCCCCTAGGACAACAGGATCCTACGAGCAGTACTTC
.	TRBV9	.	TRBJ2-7	CASSVVARGEQYF	TGTGCCAGCAGCGTAGTGGCTAGGGGCGAGCAGTACTTC
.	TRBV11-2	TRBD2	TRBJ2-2	CASSPLGLAGNTGELFF	TGTGCCAGCAGCCCCCTAGGACTAGCGGGGAACACCGGGGAGCTGTTTTTT
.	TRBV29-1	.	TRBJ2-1	CSVEEGSYNEQFF	TGCAGCGTTGAGGAGGGTTCCTACAATGAGCAGTTCTTC
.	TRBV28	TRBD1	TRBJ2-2	CASSRTGNRNTGELFF	TGTGCCAGCAGCCGGACAGGGAACAGGAACACCGGGGAGCTGTTTTTT
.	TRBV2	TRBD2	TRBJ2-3	CASSPLAVRVDTQYF	TGTGCCAGCAGTCCCCTAGCGGTGAGGGTAGATACGCAGTATTTT
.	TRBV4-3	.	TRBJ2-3	CASSQTSTDTQYF	TGCGCCAGCAGCCAAACTAGCACAGATACGCAGTATTTT
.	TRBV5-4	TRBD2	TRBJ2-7	CASSYGLAGSYEQYF	TGTGCCAGCAGCTACGGACTAGCGGGTTCCTACGAGCAGTACTTC
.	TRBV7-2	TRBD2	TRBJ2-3	CASSFVAGTDTQYF	TGTGCCAGCAGCTTTGTAGCGGGGACAGATACGCAGTATTTT
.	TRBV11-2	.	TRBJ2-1	CASSSTRLGINEQFF	TGTGCCAGCAGTTCAACTAGACTCGGTATAAATGAGCAGTTCTTC
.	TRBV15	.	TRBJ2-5	CATSRDEQETQYF	TGTGCCACCAGCAGAGACGAACAAGAGACCCAGTACTTC
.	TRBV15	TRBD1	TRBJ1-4	CATSSQTGTGVEKLFF	TGTGCCACCAGCAGCCAGACCGGGACAGGGGTTGAAAAACTGTTTTTT
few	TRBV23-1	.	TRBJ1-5	CASPSPPGQVNQPQHF	TGCGCCAGCCCATCGCCCCCGGGACAAGTCAATCAGCCCCAGCATTTT
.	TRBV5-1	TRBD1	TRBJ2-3	CASSLEDRPTDTQYF	TGCGCCAGCAGCTTGGAGGACAGGCCCACAGATACGCAGTATTTT
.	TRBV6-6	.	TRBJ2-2	CASSYAENTGELFF	TGTGCCAGCAGTTACGCAGAGAACACCGGGGAGCTGTTTTTT
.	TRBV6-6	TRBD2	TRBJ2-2	CASSYLTSGGTGELFF	TGTGCCAGCAGTTACCTGACTAGCGGAGGGACCGGGGAGCTGTTTTTT
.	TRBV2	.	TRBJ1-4	CASSDPGATNEKLFF	TGTGCCAGCAGTGACCCCGGAGCAACTAATGAAAAACTGTTTTTT
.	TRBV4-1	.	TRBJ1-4	CASSQFPSGEKLFF	TGCGCCAGCAGCCAATTCCCATCGGGTGAAAAACTGTTTTTT
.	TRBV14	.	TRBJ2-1	CASSQGGIGNEQFF	TGTGCCAGCAGCCAAGGGGGTATAGGCAATGAGCAGTTCTTC